Below, 10 T cell receptor beta chains from the same sample are listed, as sequenced in a study of T cell responses to AZD1222 COVID-19 vaccine. The repertoire was sequenced with immunoSEQ multiplex PCR; TCRdb's copy has only in-frame clones and lacks some. In the table there are about 120,000 clones, roughly 88% of which are singletons. The source was peripheral blood, collected on day 0 of AZD1222 vaccination. These TCRs come from an adult in good health.

This clone was counted once. The V and J genes are TRBV6-5 and TRBJ1-1, with 8 bases aligning to TRBD1. The CDR3 is 15 residues long. CDR1 and CDR2 (germline): MNHEY, SVGAGI. Trimming removed 6 bases from V and 1 base from J; junction bases left unmatched: 7. The CDR3 bases are TGTGCCAGCAGAACGGTCCAGGGGGCGAACACTGAAGCTTTCTTT. Protein: CASRTVQGANTEAFF.

This chain uses TRBV6-5 with TRBJ1-1; no clear D gene. Germline V gene sequence: CDR1 MNHEY, CDR2 SVGAGI. There are 14 residues in the CDR3. V was shortened by 0 bases and J by 3 bases, with 8 bases between the two germline ends. CDR3 sequence: CASSYSNQYTEAFF. The CDR3 DNA follows: TGTGCCAGCAGTTACTCGAACCAGTACACTGAAGCTTTCTTT.

V gene TRBV7-3 combines with J gene TRBJ2-6; 7 bases agree with TRBD1. There are 17 residues in the CDR3. Germline-derived CDR1 and CDR2 are SGHTA and FQGTGA. V gave up 7 bases and J gave up 0 bases; unmatched junction bases: 9. In nucleotides, the CDR3 is TGTGCCAGCACCTTGGGACAGCCCGTCTCTGGGGCCAACGTCCTGACTTTC. This sequence encodes CASTLGQPVSGANVLTF.

The J gene is TRBJ1-2, the V gene TRBV6-2 or TRBV6-3; perhaps TRBD1 as D (6 bases). The V and J ends lost 6 bases and 4 bases respectively, with 15 bases between them. The germline V gene has CDR1 MNHEY and CDR2 SVGEGT. This CDR3 region has 14 residues. The CDR3 spells CASSHRETPYGYTF. In DNA, the CDR3 is TGTGCCAGCAGCCACAGGGAGACCCCCTATGGCTACACCTTC.

The rearrangement uses TRBV7-2 and TRBJ1-2; D is ambiguous. This CDR3 has 14 residues. V dropped 0 bases and J dropped 8 bases, with 13 bases sitting between them. Germline V CDR1 and CDR2: SGHTA, FQGNSA. DNA of the CDR3: TGTGCCAGCAGCTTAGCGGCAGGTTTGGGGGGCTACACCTTC. It translates to CASSLAAGLGGYTF.

The chain is built from TRBV4-1 and TRBJ1-1; tentatively, D is TRBD1 (5 bases). Between the trimmed V and J ends, which lost 5 bases and 1 base, there was a span of 14 bases. The germline V gene has CDR1 MGHRA and CDR2 YSYEKL. The CDR3 sequence is 15 residues long. The CDR3 nucleotides read TGCGCCAGCAGCTTGGGGTTGACAGAGAACACTGAAGCTTTCTTT. Residues: CASSLGLTENTEAFF.

The CDR3 DNA is TGTGCCAGTAGTACAGGGACAGGGGATGGCTACACCTTC. Protein: CASSTGTGDGYTF. The V and J genes are TRBV19 and TRBJ1-2, with TRBD1 matching over 10 bases. CDR1 is LNHDA, CDR2 SQIVND, per germline (reference sequence). The CDR3 has 13 residues. Trimming at V came to 4 bases and at J to 6 bases, leaving 2 bases not matched to a gene. Looking up the rest from reference TRBV19 and TRBJ1-2 gives the full variable domain: DGGITQSPKYLFRKEGQNVTLSCEQNLNHDAMYWYRQDPGQGLRLIYYSQIVNDFQKGDIAEGYSVSREKKESFPLTVTSAQKNPTAFYLCASSTGTGDGYTFGSGTRLTVV.

V is TRBV5-4 and J is TRBJ2-7; 9 bases align to TRBD1. The CDR3 spans 15 residues. The junction had 3 bases not matched to a gene; V was cut back by 2 bases and J by 0 bases. The germline V gene has CDR1 SGHNT and CDR2 YYREEE (reference sequence). CDR3 in DNA: TGTGCCAGCAGCTTTGACAGGGGGAGCTCCTACGAGCAGTACTTC. Its translation is CASSFDRGSSYEQYF.

The chain is built from TRBV2 and TRBJ1-4; 8 nucleotides align to TRBD1. This CDR3 comprises 14 residues. With V trimmed by 4 bases and J by 5 bases, 3 bases remained unmatched. CDR1 SNHLY and CDR2 FYNNEI come from the germline V gene. CDR3 DNA sequence: TGTGCCAGCAGTGGCACAGGGGGGAATGAAAAACTGTTTTTT. It specifies CASSGTGGNEKLFF.

J is TRBJ1-2 and V is TRBV6-5; D might be TRBD1 (6 bases). V gave up 0 bases and J gave up 5 bases, with 13 bases separating them. The CDR3 is 15 amino acids. CDR1 is MNHEY and CDR2 is SVGAGI in the germline V gene. CDR3 DNA: TGTGCCAGCAGTTACTCGCAGGGGCTCGGTTATGGCTACACCTTC. Its protein product is CASSYSQGLGYGYTF.